Sequencing of this T cell receptor beta chain was carried out in a study of blood T cells in healthy people across ages. On this clonotype: The antigen is not known.

PBMCs numbering at least 6.5 million were isolated per sample. A J-beta primer mix and a sample-barcoded 5' primer were used in a second PCR of about 7 to 12 cycles. Every single cDNA molecule received a tag from a template-switch adaptor with 12 random nucleotides. TCRdb ran MiXCR on the 5' RACE reads and lists one entry per CDR3 protein. In the table there are around 520,000 distinct CDR3 sequences, approximately 26% of which are singletons. Regarding the study as a whole: Naive and antigen-experienced cells could not be conclusively compared, given unsorted PBMCs. For the donors, CMV status was unknown and possibly confounded expanded clonotype changes.

Germline V CDR1 and CDR2: SGHAT, FQNNGV. This CDR3 region has 16 residues. V lost 0 bases, J lost 4 bases, and 14 bases lay in between. The data were also submitted as part of a second study, on T cells of mothers and their children.

The receptor's source is a boy aged 2 to 9 in good health. The chain links TRBV11-2 to TRBJ2-3, with D unresolved. Sequencing was carried out using blood. The CDR3 spells CASSLDTTSRPDTQYF. The CDR3 DNA reads TGTGCCAGCAGCTTAGATACTACCTCTAGGCCAGATACGCAGTATTTT.